The 22 T cell receptor beta chains below were found in one sample sequenced in a study of response to subunit inactivated influenza vaccine. From the RT-PCR reads, TCRdb called clonotypes with MiXCR, one entry per CDR3 protein. The sample lists 500,000 or so distinct CDR3 sequences, approximately 16% seen once, with around 3% in the top ten. The source was CD4+ T cells sorted from PBMCs, collected roughly 24 months after vaccination. The receptors were gathered from a man aged 50 to 75 who received an inactivated influenza vaccine.

This clonotype appeared a few times. The chain links TRBV7-8 to TRBJ2-2; tentatively, D is TRBD2 (7 bases). Germline loops: CDR1 SGHVS, CDR2 FQNEAQ. The CDR3 is 15 residues long. Trimming pared 5 bases from V and 7 bases from J, leaving 17 bases between. The CDR3 DNA sequence: TGTGCCAGCAGCCAACGGGGGGCGCGAATCGGGGAGCTGTTTTTT. This gives the protein CASSQRGARIGELFF. The full variable domain, its missing parts supplied by reference TRBV7-8 and TRBJ2-2, is GAGVSQSPRYKVAKRGQDVALRCDPISGHVSLFWYQQALGQGPEFLTYFQNEAQLDKSGLPSDRFFAERPEGSVSTLKIQRTQQEDSAVYLCASSQRGARIGELFFGEGSRLTVL.

The V call is TRBV6-2 or TRBV6-3, the J call TRBJ2-4, with D unresolved. Trimming took off 0 bases at V and 9 bases at J, with 15 bases between the two ends. This CDR3 contains 15 residues. Germline V lookup: CDR1 MNHEY, CDR2 SVGEGT. CDR3: CASSYSAVPWGIQYF. The DNA of the CDR3 is TGTGCCAGCAGTTACTCGGCTGTACCTTGGGGCATTCAGTACTTC.

This clonotype came up a few times. The chain recombines TRBV5-1 with TRBJ2-3; 13 positions match TRBD2. The CDR3 spans 17 residues. V gave up 3 bases and J gave up 4 bases; unmatched junction bases: 8. In germline, CDR1 is SGHRS, CDR2 YFSETQ. The CDR3 is CASSWTSGSFGADTQYF. The DNA of the CDR3 is TGCGCCAGCAGCTGGACTAGCGGGAGTTTTGGTGCAGATACGCAGTATTTT.

J is TRBJ1-2 and V is TRBV9; D gene ambiguous. Germline CDR1 and CDR2: SGDLS and YYNGEE. Trimming cost V 0 bases and J 0 bases, with 12 bases left between them. The CDR3 covers 16 residues. The CDR3 here is CASSVDGNPSNYGYTF. CDR3 coding DNA: TGTGCCAGCAGCGTAGACGGCAACCCCTCTAACTATGGCTACACCTTC.

For the CDR3, the DNA is TGCAGTGCGGCCGTGACAGGGGTGAAGGGGGCCAACGTCCTGACTTTC. It is translated as CSAAVTGVKGANVLTF. The rearrangement joins TRBV20-1 to TRBJ2-6, with TRBD1 matching 8 bases. The CDR3 consists of 16 residues. In germline, CDR1 is DFQATT, CDR2 SNEGSKA (reference sequence). V gave up 6 bases and J gave up 4 bases; unmatched junction bases: 11.

This clonotype was recorded many times. This chain joins TRBV7-2 and TRBJ2-1, with 7 bases lining up with TRBD1. Germline V gives CDR1 SGHTA, CDR2 FQGNSA. The CDR3 totals 15 residues. After removal of 4 bases from V and 6 bases from J, the junction contained 9 bases not matched to a gene. CDR3 nucleotide sequence: TGTGCCAGCAGCTCGACCTTGGGACAGACCAATGAGCAGTTCTTC. Protein: CASSSTLGQTNEQFF.

The V gene is TRBV10-3, the J gene TRBJ2-1; 9 positions agree with TRBD2. Germline-derived CDR1 and CDR2 are ENHRY and SYGVKD. V dropped 3 bases and J dropped 7; count of bases not matched to a gene: 7. The CDR3 contains 15 residues. In DNA, the CDR3 is TGTGCCATCAGTGACCAAGCGGGGGGCGGGAATGAGCAGTTCTTC. As protein: CAISDQAGGGNEQFF.

This clonotype was seen only once. J is TRBJ2-2 and V is TRBV19; D is possibly TRBD1 (6 bases). CDR3 size: 14 residues. CDR1 and CDR2 from the germline V gene are LNHDA and SQIVND (reference sequence). The V end was cut by 4 bases, the J end by 5 bases, with 11 bases between. CDR3 region: CASSTGAATGELFF. CDR3 nucleotides: TGTGCCAGTAGTACAGGGGCCGCTACCGGGGAGCTGTTTTTT.

This clonotype was found a few times. The chain recombines TRBV12-3 or TRBV12-4 with TRBJ2-7; 9 nucleotides match TRBD2. The trim removed 5 bases at V and 5 bases at J, leaving 13 bases unmatched. There are 16 residues in the CDR3. This CDR3 reads CASSPRTLAGLHEQYF. The CDR3 region has the DNA TGTGCCAGCAGTCCCCGGACTCTAGCGGGACTCCACGAGCAGTACTTC.

The chain uses TRBV12-3 or TRBV12-4 and TRBJ1-2; 7 bases align to TRBD1. V dropped 3 bases and J dropped 4; count of bases not matched to a gene: 2. CDR3 size: 13 residues. CDR3 loop: CASSLDRTYGYTF. CDR3 DNA: TGTGCCAGCAGTTTGGACAGGACCTATGGCTACACCTTC.

This clonotype was counted between two and nine times. This chain links TRBV20-1 with TRBJ2-7; D ambiguous. The CDR3 runs 13 residues. Trimming took 3 bases from V and 7 from J, leaving 16 bases between them. Per the germline V gene, CDR1 is DFQATT and CDR2 is SNEGSKA (reference sequence). The CDR3 protein is CSARGSDLREQYF. The CDR3 nucleotides are TGCAGTGCTAGGGGGTCCGACCTTCGTGAGCAGTACTTC.

The chain joins TRBV27 to TRBJ1-5, with a weak D call TRBD1 (6 bases). In germline, CDR1 is MNHEY, CDR2 SMNVEV (reference sequence). CDR3 length: 13 amino acids. The V end lost 8 bases, the J end lost 5 bases, and 13 bases lay between the germline ends. CDR3 region: CASRGGVYQPQHF. CDR3 sequence (DNA): TGTGCCAGCCGAGGGGGGGTGTATCAGCCCCAGCATTTT.

This clonotype occurred a few times. The V gene is TRBV20-1, the J gene TRBJ2-7; maybe TRBD2 (6 bases). Per germline, CDR1 DFQATT and CDR2 SNEGSKA (reference sequence). The CDR3 has 14 amino acids. V shed 4 bases and J shed 3 bases, with 16 bases lying between them. The CDR3 protein is CSAKPPGAHYEQYF. CDR3 in DNA: TGCAGTGCTAAACCCCCGGGAGCACACTACGAGCAGTACTTC.

This clonotype was counted between two and nine times. This chain uses TRBV29-1 with TRBJ1-1; possibly TRBD1 for D (6 bases). The V gene lost 4 bases and the J gene lost 10 bases, with 16 bases spanning the gap. Per germline, CDR1 SQVTM and CDR2 ANQGSEA. The CDR3 is 12 residues long. CDR3 sequence reads: CSVGFGGNRAFF. The CDR3, as DNA: TGCAGCGTTGGATTCGGGGGCAATAGAGCTTTCTTT.

The DNA for the CDR3 is TGTGCCAGCAGCTCTCCCCACGGTCCTAGTAGAACAGATACGCAGTATTTT. This codes for CASSSPHGPSRTDTQYF. The gene calls are TRBV7-7 and TRBJ2-3, with D hard to call. Per the germline V gene, CDR1 is SSHAT and CDR2 is FNYEAQ (reference sequence). The length of the CDR3 is 17 residues. V lost 4 bases, J lost 3 bases, and 20 bases lay in between.

V gene TRBV7-8 combines with J gene TRBJ2-7; D may be TRBD1 (7 bases). This CDR3 is built from 17 residues. Per germline, CDR1 SGHVS and CDR2 FQNEAQ. With 8 bases removed from V and 1 base from J, the gap between germline ends came to 24 bases. The CDR3 loop reads CASARQGRRGTSYEQYF. Here the CDR3 DNA reads TGTGCCAGCGCGCGACAGGGACGACGGGGGACGTCCTACGAGCAGTACTTC.

The rearrangement joins TRBV3-1 to TRBJ2-7, with 9 bases fitting TRBD1. The CDR3 extends over 16 amino acids. The ends lost 6 bases at V and 5 bases at J; junction bases unmatched: 14. Germline loops: CDR1 LGHDT, CDR2 YNNKEL (reference sequence). CDR3 protein: CASSPPYSTGGNEQYF. CDR3 in DNA: TGTGCCAGCAGTCCCCCTTACTCGACAGGGGGTAACGAGCAGTACTTC.

This clonotype was found a few times. The CDR3 loop reads CASSSSGGGTEAFF. The CDR3 nucleotides are TGTGCCAGCAGCTCCTCCGGCGGTGGAACTGAAGCTTTCTTT. This chain connects TRBV7-9 to TRBJ1-1; no firm D call. V was cut by 4 bases and J by 5 bases, with 14 bases left in between. Germline CDR1 SEHNR, CDR2 FQNEAQ (reference sequence). The length of the CDR3 is 14 residues.

The rearrangement uses TRBV12-3 or TRBV12-4 and TRBJ1-2; D call uncertain. The CDR3 totals 15 residues. V lost 6 bases, J lost 0 bases, and 14 bases lay in between. This chain's CDR3 is CASSPHLPANYGYTF. The CDR3 nucleotides are TGTGCCAGCAGCCCCCACCTCCCGGCTAACTATGGCTACACCTTC.

This clonotype has more than one count but fewer than ten. The V gene is TRBV4-1, the J gene TRBJ2-5, with a weak D call TRBD1 (6 bases). This CDR3 comprises 14 residues. Per germline, CDR1 MGHRA and CDR2 YSYEKL. Deletions cut 2 bases from V and 5 bases from J, with 12 bases between. DNA for the CDR3: TGCGCCAGCAGCCAACCCATTCAGGGGGAGACCCAGTACTTC. Protein product: CASSQPIQGETQYF.

This clonotype showed up many times. The V gene is TRBV12-3 or TRBV12-4, the J gene TRBJ2-2; D is perhaps TRBD2 (6 bases). CDR3 length: 16 residues. Trimming cost V 5 bases and J 1 base, with 14 bases left between them. In DNA form, the CDR3 reads TGTGCCAGCAGTCCGGCGCGGGGAGAGAACACCGGGGAGCTGTTTTTT. Its protein is CASSPARGENTGELFF.

The V and J genes are TRBV6-1 and TRBJ2-2; TRBD2 aligns across 12 bases. CDR3 length equals 15 residues. The germline V gene encodes CDR1 MNHNS and CDR2 SASEGT. The ends lost 6 bases at V and 6 bases at J; junction bases unmatched: 5. CDR3 nucleotide sequence: TGTGCCAGCAGCTCGACTAGCGGGAGTGCCGGGGAGCTGTTTTTT. This encodes CASSSTSGSAGELFF.